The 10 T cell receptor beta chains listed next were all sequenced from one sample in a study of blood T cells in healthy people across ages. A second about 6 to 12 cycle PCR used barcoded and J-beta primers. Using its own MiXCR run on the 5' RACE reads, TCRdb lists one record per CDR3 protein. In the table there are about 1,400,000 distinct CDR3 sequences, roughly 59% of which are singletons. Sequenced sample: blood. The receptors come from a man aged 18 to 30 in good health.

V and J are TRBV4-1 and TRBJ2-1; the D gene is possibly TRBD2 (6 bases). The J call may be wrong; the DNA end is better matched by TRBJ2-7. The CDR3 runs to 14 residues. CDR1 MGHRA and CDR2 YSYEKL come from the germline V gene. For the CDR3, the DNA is TGCGCCAGCAGCCAAGGGACTATCCAAAATGAGCAGTACTTC. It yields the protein CASSQGTIQNEQYF.

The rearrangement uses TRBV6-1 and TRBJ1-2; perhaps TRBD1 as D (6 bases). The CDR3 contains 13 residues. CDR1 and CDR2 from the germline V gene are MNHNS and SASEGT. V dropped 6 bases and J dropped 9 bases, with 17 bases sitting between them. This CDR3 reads CASSDPDSPRYTF. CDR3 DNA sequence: TGTGCCAGCAGCGACCCGGACAGCCCTCGCTACACCTTC.

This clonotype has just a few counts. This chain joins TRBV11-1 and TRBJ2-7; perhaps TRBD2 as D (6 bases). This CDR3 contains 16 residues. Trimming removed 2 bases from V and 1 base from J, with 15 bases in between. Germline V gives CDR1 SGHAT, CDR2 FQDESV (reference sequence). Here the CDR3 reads CASSLHDPAGSYEQYF. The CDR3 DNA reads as TGTGCCAGCAGCTTACACGACCCGGCGGGATCCTACGAGCAGTACTTC.

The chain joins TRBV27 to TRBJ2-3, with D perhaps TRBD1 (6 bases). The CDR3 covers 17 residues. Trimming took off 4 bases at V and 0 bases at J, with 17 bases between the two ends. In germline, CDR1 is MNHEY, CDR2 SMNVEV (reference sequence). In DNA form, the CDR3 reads TGTGCCAGCAGTTCCGAGCGCAGGGGCACCAGCACAGATACGCAGTATTTT. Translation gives CASSSERRGTSTDTQYF.

This chain's CDR3 is CATNGQGDSEQFF. CDR3 sequence (DNA): TGTGCCACCAACGGACAGGGGGACAGCGAGCAGTTCTTC. J is TRBJ2-1 and V is TRBV15; 10 bases are a match to TRBD1. In germline, CDR1 is LNHNV, CDR2 YYDKDF (reference sequence). With V trimmed by 7 bases and J by 10 bases, 7 bases remained unmatched. CDR3 size: 13 residues.

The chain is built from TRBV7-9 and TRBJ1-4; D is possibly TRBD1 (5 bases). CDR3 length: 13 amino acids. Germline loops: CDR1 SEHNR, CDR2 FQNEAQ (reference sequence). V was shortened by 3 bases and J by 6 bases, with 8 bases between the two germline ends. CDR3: CASSFGTDEKLFF. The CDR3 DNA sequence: TGTGCCAGCAGCTTCGGGACCGATGAAAAACTGTTTTTT.

The DNA of the CDR3 is TGTGCCAGCAGCCAACTACCTTTTCCAGGGACCTCTGGAAACACCATATATTTT. Residues: CASSQLPFPGTSGNTIYF. This chain connects TRBV27 to TRBJ1-3, with a weak D call TRBD1 (5 bases). V shed 6 bases and J shed 0 bases, with 21 bases lying between them. CDR1 is MNHEY and CDR2 is SMNVEV in the germline V gene (reference sequence). The CDR3 length is 18 residues.

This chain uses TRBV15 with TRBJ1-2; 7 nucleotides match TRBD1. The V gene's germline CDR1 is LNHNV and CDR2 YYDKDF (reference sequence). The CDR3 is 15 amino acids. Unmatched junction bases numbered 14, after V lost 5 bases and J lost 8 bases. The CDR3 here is CATSGSTGIYGGYTF. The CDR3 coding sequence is TGTGCCACCAGCGGATCGACAGGGATATATGGCGGCTACACCTTC.

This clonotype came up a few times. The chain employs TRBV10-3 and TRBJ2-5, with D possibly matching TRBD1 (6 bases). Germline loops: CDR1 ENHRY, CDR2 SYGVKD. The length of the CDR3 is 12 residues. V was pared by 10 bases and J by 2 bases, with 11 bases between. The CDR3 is CATTGEQETQYF. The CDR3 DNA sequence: TGTGCCACGACAGGAGAACAAGAGACCCAGTACTTC.

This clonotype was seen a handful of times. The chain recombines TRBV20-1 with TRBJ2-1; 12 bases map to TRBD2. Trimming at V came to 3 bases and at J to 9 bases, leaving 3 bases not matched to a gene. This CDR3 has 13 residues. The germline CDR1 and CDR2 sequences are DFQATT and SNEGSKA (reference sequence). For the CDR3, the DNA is TGCAGTGCTAGGACTAGCGGGAGAATTGAGCAGTTCTTC. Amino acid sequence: CSARTSGRIEQFF.